This TCR beta chain was identified in a study of early T cells in non-severe SARS-CoV-2 infection (dated by TCRdb to the early 2020s). Concerning the study at large: Because TCR sequencing was done on bulk RNA from unsorted whole blood, the alpha and beta chains could not be paired.

This was a case-control study nested in a cohort of healthcare workers in London, UK, who had nasopharyngeal swab PCR tests and blood samples taken every week. Between 23 and 31 March 2020, the week of the UK lockdown, healthcare workers were enrolled and then followed up weekly for as long as 16 weeks. The protocol used for the library was 5' RACE. Instrument used: NextSeq 500. To correct for sequencing error and PCR bias, the TCR library protocol tagged individual cDNA molecules with unique molecular identifiers. Both TCR alpha and beta chains were sequenced, and tight co-correlation was observed between alpha and beta sequence abundances in each sample. In the source study's methods: Decombinator V4 was used to perform V gene, J gene and CDR3 annotation of TCR sequences. Expanded TCRs were defined as changing significantly between any two time points under a Poisson model with p below 0.0001. Abundances of TCRs were expressed as counts per million after normalisation to the total number of TCRs sequenced in each sample. TRAV1-2 paired with TRAJ12, TRAJ20 or TRAJ33 defined MAIT TCRs, while TRAV10 paired with TRAJ18 defined iNKT TCRs. VDJdb, accessed on 1 November 2021, was searched for TCRs annotated for CMV, EBV and SARS-CoV-2, and TCRs annotated for more than one antigen were excluded. Starting from the raw public reads, TCRdb applied fastp trimming at Q25, assembled clones with MiXCR and retained in-frame beta chains. Every CDR3 protein is listed once, alongside the most common genes and DNA of its rows. The V and J calls and clone size are TCRdb's, not the authors'. This sample gives 50,000 to 60,000 distinct CDR3 sequences in total; roughly a tenth of them show up just once. Just over 4.5% of the sample is taken by the ten largest.

Comment on this clonotype: The antigen it binds to is not known. Base-call qualities are not available, and no considerably larger clone is one nucleotide away.

Results the study describes overall, beyond this receptor: VDJdb matching was skewed toward anti-spike CD8 responses and likely underestimated virus-specific expansions by missing private and CD4 specificities.

V loses 6 bases at its end and J loses 4 bases; junction bases beyond the gene matches: 15. The CDR3, cysteine through phenylalanine, is 17 amino acids long. The entry retains the CDR3 DNA only, 51 bases that are in frame from base 1. Sequencing was done on a sample of whole blood. This TCR was recovered from an adult who was a healthcare worker with PCR-confirmed SARS-CoV-2 infection or an uninfected control (not recorded which). The chain is made from TRBV12-3 or TRBV12-4 and TRBJ2-3; the central 8 bases match TRBD2. Here the CDR3 is given as CASSLRPGTSLPDTQYF. The DNA is as follows: TGTGCCAGCAGCCTACGGCCCGGGACTAGTTTGCCAGATACGCAGTATTTT.